This entry lists 15 T cell receptor beta chains sequenced from one sample in a study of molecular identifiers for immune sequencing clone quantification. Using its own MiXCR run on the PCR reads, TCRdb lists one record per CDR3 protein. The sample has 400,000 to 600,000 distinct CDR3 sequences, about 22% seen once; the top ten hold around 0.84%. Sequencing was carried out using naive CD8+ T cells from blood, with Jurkat cell RNA spiked in. Subset denoted: FACS-sorted CD8+CD4-CCR7+CD45RA+ naive T cells. The receptors here all came from a human donor in good health. Some libraries in this study had Jurkat cell RNA spiked in.

This clonotype was seen more than once but under ten times. The rearrangement uses TRBV7-9 and TRBJ2-3, with D perhaps matching TRBD1 or TRBD2 (7 bases each). Germline V lookup: CDR1 SEHNR, CDR2 FQNEAQ (reference sequence). This CDR3 has 16 residues. The V end lost 3 bases, the J end lost 1 base, and 14 bases lay between the germline ends. CDR3 protein: CASSFPSGGGTDTQYF. The CDR3 nucleotides read TGTGCCAGCAGCTTCCCGTCAGGGGGGGGCACAGATACGCAGTATTTT.

This clonotype was counted between two and nine times. The rearrangement uses TRBV6-2 or TRBV6-3 and TRBJ1-6; D is undetermined. CDR3 length: 13 amino acids. The V gene's germline CDR1 is MNHEY and CDR2 SVGEGT. Trimming took off 4 bases at V and 13 bases at J, with 14 bases between the two ends. The CDR3 sequence: CASSSGPGGPLHF. The CDR3 DNA sequence: TGTGCCAGCAGTTCTGGGCCCGGTGGTCCCCTCCACTTT.

On this clonotype: A much larger clone differs by one base, so this may be a read error. In this CDR3 the conserved last residue, phenylalanine or tryptophan, is missing, so a read error is likely. The V and J genes are TRBV24-1 and TRBJ2-3; 14 bases line up with TRBD2. This CDR3 region has 17 residues. Unmatched junction bases numbered 7, after V lost 5 bases and J lost 4 bases. In germline, CDR1 is KGHDR, CDR2 SFDVKD. The CDR3 reads CATSVGPGLAGADTQYS. The CDR3 DNA reads TGTGCCACCAGTGTAGGCCCGGGACTAGCGGGAGCAGATACGCAGTATTCT.

This clonotype was recorded a few times. The V call is TRBV12-3 or TRBV12-4, the J call TRBJ2-5; a weak D match, TRBD2 (5 bases). V dropped 1 base and J dropped 5 bases, with 17 bases sitting between them. This CDR3 contains 16 residues. CDR3 nucleotides: TGTGCCAGCAGTTTAGGTGGTCTAGCCGGGCGCGAGACCCAGTACTTC. Translating it yields CASSLGGLAGRETQYF.

This clonotype showed up many times. The rearrangement joins TRBV24-1 to TRBJ2-3, with 11 bases identical to TRBD1. CDR1 and CDR2 (germline): KGHDR, SFDVKD. After removal of 9 bases from V and 5 bases from J, the junction contained 3 bases not matched to a gene. The CDR3 contains 13 residues. CDR3 sequence (DNA): TGTGCCACCGCAGGGACAGGGGGAGATACGCAGTATTTT. Translation gives CATAGTGGDTQYF.

The chain couples TRBV4-3 to TRBJ2-7, with D hard to call. CDR1 LGHNA and CDR2 YSLEER come from the germline V gene. The length of the CDR3 is 13 residues. Deletions cut 0 bases from V and 3 bases from J, with 6 bases between. The CDR3 region is CASSQDRCYEQYF. The CDR3 DNA reads as TGCGCCAGCAGCCAAGATAGGTGCTACGAGCAGTACTTC.

A remark on this clonotype: Relative to the germline gene, one junction end is altered; a read error may explain this. The chain has TRBV14 and TRBJ1-1, with D perhaps matching TRBD1 (6 bases). The CDR3 sequence is 15 residues long. Looked up from germline, CDR1 is SGHDN and CDR2 is FVKESK. CDR3 nucleotide sequence: TGTGTCAGCAGCCCTCCTCAGGACAGGAACACTGAAGCTTTCTTT. It codes for CVSSPPQDRNTEAFF.

About this clonotype itself: Just one base apart from a much larger clone, this may be a read error. The CDR3 DNA reads as TGCAGCTCAACGCGGGAGACGAAGACCGGTACTGAAGCTTTCTTT. The encoded protein is CSSTRETKTGTEAFF. The chain links TRBV29-1 to TRBJ1-1; D ambiguous. Trimming left V 8 bases short and J 5 bases short, with 24 bases between. The CDR3 extends over 15 amino acids. The germline gives CDR1 SQVTM, CDR2 ANQGSEA.

This clonotype was recorded at least ten times. CDR3 nucleotide sequence: TGTGCCAGCAGCCCCCTGAGAGGCAGCTCTGGAAACACCATATATTTT. It translates to CASSPLRGSSGNTIYF. The chain has TRBV12-3 or TRBV12-4 and TRBJ1-3; D unresolved. The V and J ends lost 6 bases and 0 bases respectively, with 15 bases between them. The CDR3 extends over 16 amino acids.

The chain couples TRBV7-9 to TRBJ1-4, with 7 positions matching TRBD1. Germline CDR1 SEHNR, CDR2 FQNEAQ (reference sequence). This CDR3 is 16 amino acids long. With 3 bases clipped from V and 9 bases from J, the junction kept 13 bases outside the gene matches. The chain's CDR3 is CASSLGLAGTEKKLFF. CDR3 in DNA: TGTGCCAGCAGCTTGGGGTTAGCGGGGACAGAGAAAAAACTGTTTTTT.

The DNA for the CDR3 is TGCGCCAGCAGCCAAGATACCAGCGGGGGATACAATGAGCAGTTCTTC. It codes for CASSQDTSGGYNEQFF. V usage is TRBV4-3 and J usage is TRBJ2-1; TRBD2 agrees at 8 bases. The germline CDR1 and CDR2 sequences are LGHNA and YSLEER. The CDR3 contains 16 residues. Trimming at V came to 0 bases and at J to 4 bases, leaving 5 bases not matched to a gene.

The V and J genes are TRBV5-4 and TRBJ2-3; TRBD2 matches at 7 bases. After removal of 0 bases from V and 3 bases from J, the junction contained 10 bases not matched to a gene. Germline CDR1 is SGHNT and CDR2 is YYREEE (reference sequence). The CDR3 extends over 17 amino acids. The CDR3, as DNA: TGTGCCAGCAGCTTGGCCATTTGGCGGGAGAAGACAGATACGCAGTATTTT. It yields the protein CASSLAIWREKTDTQYF.

This clonotype came up many times. The chain couples TRBV7-9 to TRBJ1-6; D is undetermined. The CDR3 has 14 amino acids. V lost 5 bases to trimming and J lost 6 bases, with 11 bases between them. CDR1 and CDR2 (germline): SEHNR, FQNEAQ (reference sequence). Here the CDR3 DNA reads TGTGCCAGCAGCCGGGTTTGGGGTAATTCACCCCTCCACTTT. Amino acid sequence: CASSRVWGNSPLHF.

This clonotype has ten or more counts. CDR3: CASSSGTVNTKNIQYF. CDR3 nucleotide sequence: TGTGCCAGCAGCTCCGGGACAGTTAATACCAAAAACATTCAGTACTTC. V and J are TRBV7-9 and TRBJ2-4; 7 positions match TRBD1. The CDR3 length is 16 residues. The V gene's germline CDR1 is SEHNR and CDR2 FQNEAQ (reference sequence). V gave up 4 bases and J gave up 2 bases; unmatched junction bases: 8.

This clonotype was picked up many times. The V gene is TRBV5-1, the J gene TRBJ1-5; TRBD1 might be the D (5 bases). Germline loops: CDR1 SGHRS, CDR2 YFSETQ. Trimming shortened V by 0 bases and J by 2 bases, and 9 bases separated the two germline ends. CDR3 length: 15 amino acids. This chain's CDR3 is CASSLVSGRNQPQHF. The CDR3 DNA sequence: TGCGCCAGCAGCTTGGTTTCGGGGCGCAATCAGCCCCAGCATTTT.